This T cell receptor (beta chain) comes out of a study of blood T cell repertoires in COVID-19. Sequencing used immunoSEQ multiplex PCR; TCRdb keeps in-frame clones, though not all of them. The sample carries over 85,000 clones, approximately 87% recorded once. Germline V CDR1 and CDR2: LGHNA, YNFKEQ. J gave up 8 bases and V 0 bases, and 11 bases lay outside the gene matches. The CDR3 consists of 17 residues. Specimen: peripheral blood. The clonotype was recovered from a human donor in a cohort sampled during active COVID-19. The chain links TRBV4-2 to TRBJ2-3; 10 nucleotides match TRBD2. The CDR3 sequence is CASSQDRSGGAGGTQYF. The CDR3 DNA reads TGTGCCAGCAGCCAAGATAGAAGCGGGGGGGCAGGGGGTACGCAGTATTTT.